What follows are 14 T cell receptor beta chains derived from one specimen sequenced in a study of T cell repertoires in cytomegalovirus infection. TCRdb re-called the reads with MiXCR, one entry per CDR3 protein. The table lists more than 650,000 distinct CDR3 sequences, less than 40% of them singletons. Sequenced sample: PBMCs. These receptors all come from a human donor in good health (CMV status not recorded). Some clones in this sample may be carry-over from other donors' samples.

The chain uses TRBV5-1 and TRBJ2-7; 11 bases line up with TRBD2. The CDR3 is 15 amino acids. The V gene end was trimmed by 3 bases and the J gene end by 3 bases; junction bases not matched to a gene: 5. Germline V gene data show CDR1 as SGHRS and CDR2 as YFSETQ. CDR3 sequence: CASSSTSGRIYEQYF. The CDR3 DNA follows: TGCGCCAGCAGCTCCACTAGCGGGAGAATCTACGAGCAGTACTTC.

There are a few counts of this clonotype. The chain is built from TRBV27 and TRBJ1-5; TRBD1 aligns across 9 bases. V dropped 4 bases and J dropped 11; count of bases not matched to a gene: 12. The length of the CDR3 is 15 residues. Germline V gene data show CDR1 as MNHEY and CDR2 as SMNVEV (reference sequence). The CDR3 region has the DNA TGTGCCAGCAGTTCCCAGGGACAGGGTTGGATGTCCCAGCATTTT. Protein sequence: CASSSQGQGWMSQHF.

The V call is TRBV4-1, the J call TRBJ2-1, with 7 bases matching TRBD2. Germline-derived CDR1 and CDR2 are MGHRA and YSYEKL. This CDR3 has 14 amino acids. Trimming cost V 4 bases and J 15 bases; bases outside gene matches: 15. The DNA for the CDR3 is TGCGCCAGCAGCCCCGTCCTAGCGGATCGAGACGCGTTCTTC. This gives the protein CASSPVLADRDAFF.

As regards this clonotype: This sequence may be a read error, since a much larger clone differs from it by one base. It is likely a read error, because the conserved phenylalanine at the end of the CDR3 is missing. The V and J genes are TRBV28 and TRBJ2-7; 8 positions match TRBD1. The CDR3 length is 13 residues. Germline V gene sequence: CDR1 MDHEN, CDR2 SYDVKM. Trimming cost V 6 bases and J 7 bases; bases outside gene matches: 8. This CDR3 is CASRAGGLGEQYL. CDR3 sequence (DNA): TGTGCCAGCAGGGCAGGGGGCCTGGGGGAGCAGTACTTA.

The chain joins TRBV29-1 to TRBJ2-2; D may be TRBD2 (6 bases). The germline CDR1 and CDR2 sequences are SQVTM and ANQGSEA. This CDR3 region has 15 residues. Deletions cut 6 bases from V and 7 bases from J, with 21 bases between. The CDR3 protein is CSVSGTGALGGELFF. The DNA of the CDR3 is TGCAGCGTCTCGGGGACTGGAGCGTTGGGCGGGGAGCTGTTTTTT.

This clonotype was seen repeatedly, ten times or more. V usage is TRBV12-3 or TRBV12-4 and J usage is TRBJ2-7, with D maybe TRBD2 (6 bases). The CDR3 has 14 residues. The V end lost 6 bases, the J end lost 0 bases, and 12 bases lay between the germline ends. The chain's CDR3 is CASSLGGNSYEQYF. The CDR3 DNA reads TGTGCCAGCAGCCTTGGGGGGAACTCCTACGAGCAGTACTTC.

CDR3 residues: CAAGPDVYNSPLHF. The CDR3 DNA reads TGTGCAGCCGGGCCGGACGTCTATAATTCACCCCTCCACTTT. The rearrangement links TRBV6-1 to TRBJ1-6; D call uncertain. CDR3 length equals 14 residues. CDR1 is MNHNS, CDR2 SASEGT, per germline.

This sequence joins TRBV7-3 and TRBJ2-1; D might be TRBD2 (6 bases). V was cut by 2 bases and J by 2 bases, with 10 bases left in between. The CDR3 sequence is 15 residues long. Germline CDR1 and CDR2: SGHTA and FQGTGA. The DNA of the CDR3 is TGTGCCAGCAGCTTACAGGGAGGAGCCTACAATGAGCAGTTCTTC. Translation: CASSLQGGAYNEQFF.

There are many counts of this clonotype. J is TRBJ2-4 and V is TRBV27, with a possible D match to TRBD2 (6 bases). V was shortened by 6 bases and J by 0 bases, with 12 bases between the two germline ends. This CDR3 is 15 amino acids long. Germline CDR1 and CDR2: MNHEY and SMNVEV (reference sequence). The CDR3 protein is CASRGSGLAKNIQYF. The CDR3 region has the DNA TGTGCCAGCAGGGGGTCGGGACTAGCCAAAAACATTCAGTACTTC.

The chain joins TRBV12-3 or TRBV12-4 to TRBJ1-2; tentatively, D is TRBD1 (5 bases). The CDR3 consists of 13 residues. Trimming left V 7 bases short and J 1 base short, with 10 bases between. The CDR3 region has the DNA TGTGCCAGCAACAGGCAGGGTAACTATGGCTACACCTTC. This encodes CASNRQGNYGYTF.

The V call is TRBV6-2 or TRBV6-3, the J call TRBJ2-5; perhaps TRBD1 as D (6 bases). The V and J ends lost 3 bases and 5 bases respectively, with 10 bases between them. The CDR3 consists of 13 residues. CDR1 is MNHEY and CDR2 is SVGEGT in the germline V gene. CDR3 sequence (DNA): TGTGCCAGCAGTTATGGACAGATGGAGACCCAGTACTTC. Translated, it gives CASSYGQMETQYF.

In its sample, this clonotype was seen many times. The chain combines TRBV12-3 or TRBV12-4 with TRBJ1-1, with D maybe TRBD1 (5 bases). The CDR3 extends over 13 amino acids. Deletions cut 3 bases from V and 7 bases from J, with 12 bases between. CDR3 in amino acids: CASSFSGSYEAFF. The CDR3 region has the DNA TGTGCCAGCAGTTTTTCAGGGAGCTATGAAGCTTTCTTT.

This clonotype turned up a few times. CDR3 region: CASSLQLPNYGYTF. CDR3 bases: TGTGCCAGCAGTTTACAGCTCCCAAACTATGGCTACACCTTC. This chain connects TRBV12-3 or TRBV12-4 to TRBJ1-2; no clear D. The CDR3 is 14 amino acids. V was pared by 2 bases and J by 2 bases, with 9 bases between.

This chain uses TRBV4-1 with TRBJ1-5; no clear D. V was shortened by 1 base and J by 6 bases, with 13 bases between the two germline ends. The germline V gene encodes CDR1 MGHRA and CDR2 YSYEKL. The CDR3 sequence is 15 residues long. Here the CDR3 reads CASSQVEGDGQPQHF. The DNA of the CDR3 is TGCGCCAGCAGCCAAGTGGAGGGTGATGGTCAGCCCCAGCATTTT.